These T cell receptor beta chains were read from a single sample in a study of T-cell memory formation after mild COVID-19. Each CDR3 protein gets one entry after TCRdb re-called the 5' RACE reads with MiXCR. Of approximately 180,000 distinct CDR3 sequences in the sample, roughly 17% are singletons; the top ten hold about 1.9%. The specimen sequenced was PBMCs or a T cell subset sorted from them (not recorded which). The receptors derive from an adult woman who had mild COVID-19 (a few samples of this study predate the infection). Cell type and time point are not known. Both conserved end residues are part of each CDR3. D genes are given only for firm matches. Some rows mark clone size as missing; the rest say once, few, many or name a class of expanded clone.

CASSLGWRDEQYF,TGTGCCAGCAGCTTAGGGTGGAGGGACGAGCAGTACTTC,many,NA,TRBJ2-7,TRBV7-2
CASNLRGQNYGYTF,TGTGCCAGCAACCTACGGGGACAGAACTATGGCTACACCTTC,once,TRBD1,TRBJ1-2,TRBV5-6
CSARSGGKSYEQYF,TGCAGTGCTAGAAGCGGAGGCAAGTCCTACGAGCAGTACTTC,NA,NA,TRBJ2-7,TRBV20-1
CASSSSGGGGKLFF,TGTGCCAGCAGTTCCTCGGGTGGAGGGGGAAAACTGTTTTTT,NA,NA,TRBJ1-4,TRBV12-3/TRBV12-4
CASSPAHNTEAFF,TGTGCCAGCAGCCCCGCTCATAACACTGAAGCTTTCTTT,NA,NA,TRBJ1-1,TRBV7-9
CASSELAGGNIQYF,TGCGCCAGCAGCGAACTAGCGGGGGGCAACATTCAGTACTTC,few,TRBD2,TRBJ2-4,TRBV5-1
CSARTHGDGYTF,TGCAGTGCTAGAACCCACGGCGATGGCTACACCTTC,NA,NA,TRBJ1-2,TRBV20-1
CASSPLGNNEQFF,TGTGCCAGCAGCCCACTAGGGAACAATGAGCAGTTCTTC,NA,NA,TRBJ2-1,TRBV3-1
CASSSTGLPNNEQFF,TGTGCCAGCAGCTCCACAGGGCTACCCAACAATGAGCAGTTCTTC,many,NA,TRBJ2-1,TRBV7-2
CASSLFGEAEAFF,TGTGCCAGCAGTTTATTCGGAGAGGCCGAGGCTTTCTTT,NA,NA,TRBJ1-1,TRBV27
CASSLGGSGTSYNEQFF,TGTGCCAGCAGCTTAGGGGGTAGCGGGACTTCCTACAATGAGCAGTTCTTC,NA,TRBD2,TRBJ2-1,TRBV11-2
CASSLDSGRTGELFF,TGTGCCAGCAGCTTAGATAGCGGGAGAACCGGGGAGCTGTTTTTT,few,TRBD2,TRBJ2-2,TRBV7-2